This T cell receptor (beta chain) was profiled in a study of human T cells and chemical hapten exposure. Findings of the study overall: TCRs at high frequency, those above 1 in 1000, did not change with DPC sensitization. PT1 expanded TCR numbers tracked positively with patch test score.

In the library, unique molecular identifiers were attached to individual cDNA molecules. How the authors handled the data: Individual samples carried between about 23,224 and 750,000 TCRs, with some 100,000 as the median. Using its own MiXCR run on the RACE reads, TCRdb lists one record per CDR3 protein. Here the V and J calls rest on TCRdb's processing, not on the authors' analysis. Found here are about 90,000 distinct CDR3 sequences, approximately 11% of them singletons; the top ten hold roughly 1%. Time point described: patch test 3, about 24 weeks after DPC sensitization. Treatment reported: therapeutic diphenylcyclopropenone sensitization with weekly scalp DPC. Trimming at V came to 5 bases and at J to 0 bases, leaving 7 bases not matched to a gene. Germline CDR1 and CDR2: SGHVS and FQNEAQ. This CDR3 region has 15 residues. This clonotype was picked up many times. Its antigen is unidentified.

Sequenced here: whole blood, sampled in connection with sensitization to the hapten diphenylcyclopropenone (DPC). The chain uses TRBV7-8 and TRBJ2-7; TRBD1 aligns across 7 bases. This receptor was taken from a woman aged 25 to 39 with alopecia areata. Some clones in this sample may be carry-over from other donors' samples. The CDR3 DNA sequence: TGTGCCAGCAGCATCGGACAGGCCCCCTCCTACGAGCAGTACTTC. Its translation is CASSIGQAPSYEQYF. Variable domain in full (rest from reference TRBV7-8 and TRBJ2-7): GAGVSQSPRYKVAKRGQDVALRCDPISGHVSLFWYQQALGQGPEFLTYFQNEAQLDKSGLPSDRFFAERPEGSVSTLKIQRTQQEDSAVYLCASSIGQAPSYEQYFGPGTRLTVT.